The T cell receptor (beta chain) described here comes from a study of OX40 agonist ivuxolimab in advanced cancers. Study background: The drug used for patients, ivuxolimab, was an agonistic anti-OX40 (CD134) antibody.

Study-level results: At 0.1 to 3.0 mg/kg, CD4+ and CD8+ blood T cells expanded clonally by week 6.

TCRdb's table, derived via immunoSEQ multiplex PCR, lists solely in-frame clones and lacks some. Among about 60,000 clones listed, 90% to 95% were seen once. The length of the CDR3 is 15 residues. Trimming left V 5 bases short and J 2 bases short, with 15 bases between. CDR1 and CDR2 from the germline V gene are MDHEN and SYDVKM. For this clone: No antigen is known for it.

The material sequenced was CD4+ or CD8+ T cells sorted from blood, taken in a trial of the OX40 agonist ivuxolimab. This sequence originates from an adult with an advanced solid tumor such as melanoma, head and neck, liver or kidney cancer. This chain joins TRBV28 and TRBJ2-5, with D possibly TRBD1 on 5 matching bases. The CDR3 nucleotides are TGTGCCAGCAGTCAACCGACAGACCGACAAGAGACCCAGTACTTC. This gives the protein CASSQPTDRQETQYF. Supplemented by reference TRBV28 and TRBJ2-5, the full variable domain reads DVKVTQSSRYLVKRTGEKVFLECVQDMDHENMFWYRQDPGLGLRLIYFSYDVKMKEKGDIPEGYSVSREKKERFSLILESASTNQTSMYLCASSQPTDRQETQYFGPGTRLLVL.